This TCR beta chain was recovered during a study of T cells in Graves' hyperthyroidism and ophthalmopathy (dated by TCRdb to the late 2010s). Describing the broader study: A discovery cohort of 95 to 100 patients, fewer than 50 with Graves' ophthalmopathy and approximately 60 with stable Graves' hyperthyroidism, was used to find distinguishing TCR V-J signatures. Whether ophthalmopathy could be predicted prospectively was tested in an independent validation cohort made up of approximately 19 hyperthyroidism patients plus 17 patients who later progressed to ophthalmopathy. The 75 to 100 discovery patients were divided at random into training and test sets in a 7:3 ratio. Thyroid tissue and blood T-cell repertoires from several Graves' hyperthyroidism patients were also compared in the study. Once sampling was done, hyperthyroidism patients were given methimazole at a starting dose of 30 mg daily, whereas ophthalmopathy patients were given high-dose intravenous methylprednisolone. According to the paper, TCR Vbeta CDR3 sequencing was carried out on more than 120 peripheral blood samples, which came from around 43 ophthalmopathy, 80 or so hyperthyroidism and roughly 17 progressor patients. Beyond this particular receptor, the publication reports: Sample size was not statistically predetermined, and investigators were not blinded to group allocation. Ophthalmopathy was separated from stable hyperthyroidism by a 13 V-J signature model, with approximately 85% sensitivity and about 84% specificity obtained in cross-validation and 80%/75% obtained in testing. During validation, the model predicted progression to ophthalmopathy a median of about 6.5 months ahead of onset, with more than 60% sensitivity and about 72% specificity. Most expanded thyroid clonotypes (frequency above 0.001) were also detected in blood, suggesting blood repertoires may reflect thyroid immune responses.

Amplification of TCR beta CDR3 regions was carried out from RNA transcripts. A first-round RT-PCR of the TCR CDR3 used the HTBI primer set with the Qiagen OneStep RT-PCR kit. Libraries were constructed in a second round of multiplex PCR, after which size selection and purification were carried out. Libraries were sequenced paired-end with 100 bp reads on an Illumina HiSeq2000. In the source study's methods: SOAPnuke was used to process the raw data, throwing out any read that contained adapters or uncalled bases, had a mean Phred below 15, or lacked an exact constant-primer or identifier match. COPE v1.2.5 was used to merge high-quality paired reads, and clonotypes were defined as unique nucleotide sequences. MiTCR v1.1 was used to align the clonotypes against IMGT TRBV, TRBD and TRBJ reference segments. Only V-J combinations with frequency above 0.0001, covering about 99% of repertoires, were analysed. A TCS score was defined as the ratio between F50 (clonal expansion) and ExV (chaos), using BLOSUM62-based TCRdist between CDR3 peptides within each V-J. Welch's t-statistics and random forest reduced around 550 V-J features to 13, which were used in a naive Bayes classifier (R e1071). The similarity between thyroid and blood repertoires was quantified using the Morisita-Horn index. TCRdb applied fastp at Q25 and MiXCR to the public reads, then kept only in-frame beta chains. Each record represents a unique CDR3 protein, reported with the most common genes and DNA among its rows. The V and J calls and clone size are TCRdb's, not the authors'. For this sample there are roughly 510,000 distinct CDR3 sequences; about 45% appear just once. About two fifths of the sample is held by the ten biggest clonotypes.

Compared with germline, V lacks 6 bases and J lacks 3 bases; bases without a gene match: 5. The germline V gene gives CDR1 as SGHTA and CDR2 as FQGNSA. There are 13 amino acids in the CDR3, from cysteine to phenylalanine inclusive. Of all the DNA, just the CDR3 is kept, 39 bases in frame from base 1. Note on this clonotype: Its binding antigen is unknown. Just one base apart from a much larger clone, this may be a read error.

Any patient with an uncontrolled infection, another autoimmune disease, pregnancy or lactation was excluded. Diagnoses were established on the basis of clinical symptoms, serum thyroxine and TRAb, thyroid ultrasound, and orbital computed tomography. Total RNA was extracted using Trizol reagent, and RNA quality was assessed on an Agilent 2100 Bioanalyzer. This sequence originates from an adult woman with Graves' disease, either hyperthyroidism or ophthalmopathy (not recorded which). The material sequenced was peripheral blood or thyroid tissue (not recorded which). The chain is assembled from TRBV7-2 and TRBJ2-7; 7 junctional bases match TRBD1. The CDR3 protein is CASRQDRNYEQYF. The DNA sequence is given as TGTGCCAGCAGGCAGGACAGGAACTACGAGCAGTACTTC.